A selection of T cell receptor beta chains follows, all from one sample in a study of tumor-infiltrating lymphocytes in localized non-small cell lung cancer. The repertoire was sequenced with immunoSEQ multiplex PCR; TCRdb's copy has only in-frame clones and lacks some. The data show 21,000 or so clones, approximately 80% seen once. The sample taken for sequencing was lung tumor tissue. These receptor sequences come from a human donor with non-small cell lung cancer. The CDR3 runs from the conserved cysteine through the conserved F or W. The D gene is left open where the match is weak. Clone sizes are given selectively: once, few, many, or a class where the clone is expanded.

v_call: TRBV7-8
clone_size: few
j_call: TRBJ2-5
d_call: TRBD2
cdr3_nt: TGTGCCAGCAGCCCCCTGGGCGGGAGGCCCCAAGAGACCCAGTACTTC
cdr3_aa: CASSPLGGRPQETQYF

v_call: TRBV11-3
clone_size: .
j_call: TRBJ2-1
d_call: TRBD2
cdr3_nt: TGTGCCAGCAGCCGCGGGGGGTACAATGAGCAGTTCTTC
cdr3_aa: CASSRGGYNEQFF

v_call: TRBV5-1
clone_size: .
j_call: TRBJ2-7
d_call: .
cdr3_nt: TGCGCCAGTAAGCTCTTCGGTGGGAGCTCCTACGAGCAGTACTTC
cdr3_aa: CASKLFGGSSYEQYF

v_call: TRBV4-2
clone_size: .
j_call: TRBJ1-2
d_call: .
cdr3_nt: TGTGCCAGCAGCCAAGGAGGAGAAGGGAGGGACTATGGCTACACCTTC
cdr3_aa: CASSQGGEGRDYGYTF

v_call: TRBV29-1
clone_size: few
j_call: TRBJ2-4
d_call: TRBD2
cdr3_nt: TGCAGCGTGGCCATGGGGGGGGTAAACATTCAGTACTTC
cdr3_aa: CSVAMGGVNIQYF

v_call: TRBV5-4
clone_size: .
j_call: TRBJ2-7
d_call: .
cdr3_nt: TGTGCCAGCAGCTTGAACGGGAAGGGGGAGCAGTACTTC
cdr3_aa: CASSLNGKGEQYF

v_call: TRBV18
clone_size: once
j_call: TRBJ1-3
d_call: .
cdr3_nt: TGTGCCAGCTCACCAGGGAGAAGCTCTGGAAACACCATATATTTT
cdr3_aa: CASSPGRSSGNTIYF

v_call: TRBV5-1
clone_size: medium-sized
j_call: TRBJ1-2
d_call: .
cdr3_nt: TGCGCCAGCAGCTTGGACTTCCCGGGGCAGATGGTTGACTATGGCTACACCTTC
cdr3_aa: CASSLDFPGQMVDYGYTF

v_call: TRBV5-6
clone_size: .
j_call: TRBJ2-1
d_call: .
cdr3_nt: TGTGCCAGCAGCTTTTACGGTATCCTTAGGTCCTACAATGAGCAGTTCTTC
cdr3_aa: CASSFYGILRSYNEQFF

v_call: TRBV9
clone_size: few
j_call: TRBJ2-2
d_call: .
cdr3_nt: TGTGCCAGCAGCTTTCTAGCTAGCATGAACACCGGGGAGCTGTTTTTT
cdr3_aa: CASSFLASMNTGELFF

v_call: TRBV7-2
clone_size: .
j_call: TRBJ2-1
d_call: .
cdr3_nt: TGTGCCAGCAGCTTAGTGGACCGAGGGGAGCAGTTCTTC
cdr3_aa: CASSLVDRGEQFF

v_call: TRBV30
clone_size: .
j_call: TRBJ2-2
d_call: TRBD1
cdr3_nt: TGTGCCTGGAAGGAGGGACAGGACACCGGGGAGCTGTTTTTT
cdr3_aa: CAWKEGQDTGELFF

v_call: TRBV5-1
clone_size: .
j_call: TRBJ2-3
d_call: TRBD2
cdr3_nt: TGCGCCAGCAGCTTGAACGGGAGGGCAGGGGATACGCAGTATTTT
cdr3_aa: CASSLNGRAGDTQYF

v_call: TRBV25-1
clone_size: .
j_call: TRBJ2-6
d_call: .
cdr3_nt: TGTGCCCTCAATCGGGGAAGAGGGGCCAACGTCCTGACTTTC
cdr3_aa: CALNRGRGANVLTF

v_call: TRBV19
clone_size: .
j_call: TRBJ2-7
d_call: .
cdr3_nt: TGTGCCAGTAGTATGGACATCTTCTACGAGCAGTACTTC
cdr3_aa: CASSMDIFYEQYF

v_call: TRBV11-3
clone_size: .
j_call: TRBJ2-5
d_call: TRBD2
cdr3_nt: TGTGCCAGCAGCTTAGATGGGACTAGTCAAGAGACCCAGTACTTC
cdr3_aa: CASSLDGTSQETQYF

v_call: TRBV14
clone_size: .
j_call: TRBJ2-3
d_call: TRBD2
cdr3_nt: TGTGCCAGCAGCCTCGGACTAGCGGGAGAGGGAGATACGCAGTATTTT
cdr3_aa: CASSLGLAGEGDTQYF

v_call: TRBV7-2
clone_size: .
j_call: TRBJ2-7
d_call: TRBD2
cdr3_nt: TGTGCCAGCAGCCTGCGGACTAGCGGCGAAAGCTCCTACGAGCAGTACTTC
cdr3_aa: CASSLRTSGESSYEQYF

v_call: TRBV7-8
clone_size: .
j_call: TRBJ1-1
d_call: .
cdr3_nt: TGTGCCACCGATTCAAGGGTACTGAACACTGAAGCTTTCTTT
cdr3_aa: CATDSRVLNTEAFF

v_call: TRBV30
clone_size: .
j_call: TRBJ1-1
d_call: .
cdr3_nt: TGTGCCTGGAATATTGGGAGAGGGAACACTGAAGCTTTCTTT
cdr3_aa: CAWNIGRGNTEAFF

v_call: TRBV30
clone_size: once
j_call: TRBJ2-5
d_call: .
cdr3_nt: TGTGCCTGGGGGACAACCCGGGAGACCCAGTACTTC
cdr3_aa: CAWGTTRETQYF

v_call: TRBV7-9
clone_size: .
j_call: TRBJ2-3
d_call: .
cdr3_nt: TGTGCCAGCAGCTTAGGATTAGCGGTGGGGACAGATACGCAGTATTTT
cdr3_aa: CASSLGLAVGTDTQYF

v_call: TRBV11-3
clone_size: once
j_call: TRBJ2-1
d_call: TRBD2
cdr3_nt: TGTGCCAGCAGCCGCGGGACTAGCGGGCAGGAGCAGTTCTTC
cdr3_aa: CASSRGTSGQEQFF

v_call: TRBV28
clone_size: once
j_call: TRBJ2-3
d_call: .
cdr3_nt: TGTGCCTCCACAAGGGGAGCAGATACGCAGTATTTT
cdr3_aa: CASTRGADTQYF

v_call: TRBV19
clone_size: .
j_call: TRBJ1-2
d_call: .
cdr3_nt: TGTGCCAGTAGTATTAAGGTGGGCGCAGATGGCTACACCTTC
cdr3_aa: CASSIKVGADGYTF

v_call: TRBV27
clone_size: .
j_call: TRBJ1-5
d_call: .
cdr3_nt: TGTGCCAGCAGTGCCCATTATAGCAATCAGCCCCAGCATTTT
cdr3_aa: CASSAHYSNQPQHF

v_call: TRBV2
clone_size: medium-sized
j_call: TRBJ2-7
d_call: .
cdr3_nt: TGTGCCAGCACTCGGACAGACTCCTACGAGCAGTACTTC
cdr3_aa: CASTRTDSYEQYF

v_call: TRBV9
clone_size: .
j_call: TRBJ2-7
d_call: .
cdr3_nt: TGTGCCAGCAGCCGGGGAACCGAGATAACCTACGAGCAGTACTTC
cdr3_aa: CASSRGTEITYEQYF

v_call: TRBV7-8
clone_size: .
j_call: TRBJ2-7
d_call: TRBD2
cdr3_nt: TGTGCCAGCAGCTCCCTGGGACTAGCGGGAGGGGTCGAGCAGTACTTC
cdr3_aa: CASSSLGLAGGVEQYF

v_call: TRBV5-4
clone_size: .
j_call: TRBJ2-5
d_call: .
cdr3_nt: TGTGCCAGCAGCTTGGCCAAACAGGGAGGGGAGACCCAGTACTTC
cdr3_aa: CASSLAKQGGETQYF

v_call: TRBV14
clone_size: .
j_call: TRBJ2-7
d_call: .
cdr3_nt: TGTGCCAGCAGCCAAGATTGGAGGAGCTCCTACGAGCAGTACTTC
cdr3_aa: CASSQDWRSSYEQYF

v_call: TRBV29-1
clone_size: .
j_call: TRBJ1-2
d_call: .
cdr3_nt: TGCAGCGTTGAGCCCTCTGTGGAGGCCTATGGCTACACCTTC
cdr3_aa: CSVEPSVEAYGYTF

v_call: TRBV29-1
clone_size: .
j_call: TRBJ1-2
d_call: TRBD1
cdr3_nt: TGCAGCGGAGGGACAGGTGGTTCCAGGAATGGCTACACCTTC
cdr3_aa: CSGGTGGSRNGYTF

v_call: TRBV27
clone_size: .
j_call: TRBJ2-1
d_call: .
cdr3_nt: TGTGCCAGCAGTTTGAGCAGGGATAACTACAATGAGCAGTTCTTC
cdr3_aa: CASSLSRDNYNEQFF

v_call: TRBV28
clone_size: .
j_call: TRBJ1-2
d_call: .
cdr3_nt: TGTGCCAGCAGTTCCCGGGACTTCTATGGCTACACCTTC
cdr3_aa: CASSSRDFYGYTF

v_call: TRBV6-1
clone_size: medium-sized
j_call: TRBJ2-1
d_call: TRBD2
cdr3_nt: TGTGCCTCACTTAGTGCTTCTAGCGGGAGGAATGAGCAGTTCTTC
cdr3_aa: CASLSASSGRNEQFF

v_call: TRBV7-2
clone_size: .
j_call: TRBJ1-1
d_call: .
cdr3_nt: TGTGCCAGCAACGGACAGATGAACACTGAAGCTTTCTTT
cdr3_aa: CASNGQMNTEAFF

v_call: TRBV6-6
clone_size: .
j_call: TRBJ2-2
d_call: TRBD2
cdr3_nt: TGTGCCAGCAGCCCTAGCGGGTTGGGGGGGGAGCTGTTTTTT
cdr3_aa: CASSPSGLGGELFF

v_call: TRBV2
clone_size: .
j_call: TRBJ2-1
d_call: TRBD2
cdr3_nt: TGTGCCAGCAGTGAAATAAGAATAGCGGGCGGTGAGCAGTTCTTC
cdr3_aa: CASSEIRIAGGEQFF

v_call: TRBV5-1
clone_size: once
j_call: TRBJ2-1
d_call: .
cdr3_nt: TGCGCCAGCAGCTTGGGGCCAGGGGTTGAGCAGTTCTTC
cdr3_aa: CASSLGPGVEQFF

v_call: TRBV11-2
clone_size: .
j_call: TRBJ2-7
d_call: TRBD2
cdr3_nt: TGTGCCAGCAGCTCCGCCGGGACTAGCATCGACGAGCAGTACTTC
cdr3_aa: CASSSAGTSIDEQYF

v_call: TRBV9
clone_size: .
j_call: TRBJ2-3
d_call: TRBD2
cdr3_nt: TGTGCCAGCAGCGTACTAGCGGGAGGGCCATTCGCAGATACGCAGTATTTT
cdr3_aa: CASSVLAGGPFADTQYF

v_call: TRBV19
clone_size: .
j_call: TRBJ1-2
d_call: .
cdr3_nt: TGTGCCAGTAGTATAAGGGCGGTGGACTATGGCTACACCTTC
cdr3_aa: CASSIRAVDYGYTF

v_call: TRBV7-2
clone_size: .
j_call: TRBJ1-2
d_call: .
cdr3_nt: TGTGCCAGCAGCCCCCGACCCGGGCCGGAATATGGCTACACCTTC
cdr3_aa: CASSPRPGPEYGYTF

v_call: TRBV5-4
clone_size: .
j_call: TRBJ2-2
d_call: TRBD2
cdr3_nt: TGTGCCAGCAGGAATGGACTAGCGGGTAACACCGGGGAGCTGTTTTTT
cdr3_aa: CASRNGLAGNTGELFF

v_call: TRBV14
clone_size: .
j_call: TRBJ2-6
d_call: .
cdr3_nt: TGTGCCAGCAGCCAGAGCTCTGGGGCCAACGTCCTGACTTTC
cdr3_aa: CASSQSSGANVLTF

v_call: TRBV7-8
clone_size: .
j_call: TRBJ1-1
d_call: .
cdr3_nt: TGTGCCAGCAGCTTAGGACAGGACCCTGAAGCTTTCTTT
cdr3_aa: CASSLGQDPEAFF

v_call: TRBV29-1
clone_size: .
j_call: TRBJ2-2
d_call: .
cdr3_nt: TGCAGCGTTTCAAGGGCCCCTACCGGGGAGCTGTTTTTT
cdr3_aa: CSVSRAPTGELFF

v_call: TRBV11-3
clone_size: .
j_call: TRBJ2-2
d_call: .
cdr3_nt: TGTGCCAGCAGCTCCTCGGTGACCTACACCGGGGAGCTGTTTTTT
cdr3_aa: CASSSSVTYTGELFF

v_call: TRBV4-1
clone_size: .
j_call: TRBJ2-5
d_call: .
cdr3_nt: TGCGCCAGCAGCCAATTTACAGGGAGTGAGACCCAGTACTTC
cdr3_aa: CASSQFTGSETQYF

v_call: TRBV6-5
clone_size: medium-sized
j_call: TRBJ2-1
d_call: TRBD2
cdr3_nt: TGTGCCAGCAGTAAAGCGGGAGGAGGCTCTGAGCAGTTCTTC
cdr3_aa: CASSKAGGGSEQFF

v_call: TRBV5-1
clone_size: few
j_call: TRBJ1-3
d_call: .
cdr3_nt: TGCGCCAGCAGCTTGGCAGGATCCGGCTCTGGAAACACCATATATTTT
cdr3_aa: CASSLAGSGSGNTIYF

v_call: TRBV6-1
clone_size: .
j_call: TRBJ2-3
d_call: .
cdr3_nt: TGTGCCAGCAGGCCCCTAGGAGGATATACGCAGTATTTT
cdr3_aa: CASRPLGGYTQYF

v_call: TRBV6-6
clone_size: .
j_call: TRBJ2-5
d_call: TRBD2
cdr3_nt: TGTGCCAGCAGTTACGGCGGGGGAGAGACCCAGTACTTC
cdr3_aa: CASSYGGGETQYF

v_call: TRBV5-1
clone_size: .
j_call: TRBJ2-2
d_call: TRBD1
cdr3_nt: TGCGCCAGCAGCCTACAGGGGGCGGACACCGGGGAGCTGTTTTTT
cdr3_aa: CASSLQGADTGELFF

v_call: TRBV18
clone_size: .
j_call: TRBJ2-1
d_call: .
cdr3_nt: TGTGCCAGCTCACCACTTTTAGTGAGCTCCTACAATGAGCAGTTCTTC
cdr3_aa: CASSPLLVSSYNEQFF

v_call: TRBV2
clone_size: .
j_call: TRBJ2-1
d_call: TRBD2
cdr3_nt: TGTGCCAGCAGTCCGGGTAGAGGGAGCGGGAGGGGGTCCTACAATGAGCAGTTCTTC
cdr3_aa: CASSPGRGSGRGSYNEQFF

v_call: TRBV4-3
clone_size: .
j_call: TRBJ2-3
d_call: TRBD1
cdr3_nt: TGCGCCAGCAGCCAAGAGGGACAGGACACAGATACGCAGTATTTT
cdr3_aa: CASSQEGQDTDTQYF

v_call: TRBV4-3
clone_size: .
j_call: TRBJ1-1
d_call: .
cdr3_nt: TGCGCCAGCAGCCAAGATGCAGGACTGACTGAAGCTTTCTTT
cdr3_aa: CASSQDAGLTEAFF